This TCR beta chain was profiled in a study of OX40 agonist ivuxolimab in advanced cancers. Study summary: Intravenous ivuxolimab was administered to patients every 2 weeks at 0.01 to 10 mg/kg.

Germline values: CDR1 SGHTA, CDR2 FQGTGA. The V gene end was trimmed by 3 bases and the J gene end by 5 bases; junction bases not matched to a gene: 11. The CDR3 has 16 amino acids. Blood sampling was done at baseline, cycle 4 day 1, and cycle 7 day 1. Study results and limitations: Which antigen the expanded peripheral T cells recognized is unknown.

Clones were sequenced by immunoSEQ multiplex PCR, and TCRdb holds only the in-frame ones, with some missing. The table lists tens of thousands of clones, 75% to 95% of them singletons. As for this clone: What it recognizes is unknown.

This sample comprised CD4+ or CD8+ T cells sorted from blood, obtained in a trial of the OX40 agonist ivuxolimab. The receptor was derived from an adult with an advanced solid tumor such as melanoma, head and neck, liver or kidney cancer. This sequence joins TRBV7-3 and TRBJ2-5; 8 bases align to TRBD1. The CDR3 region is CASSLGPTGVWETQYF. DNA for the CDR3: TGTGCCAGCAGCTTGGGCCCGACAGGGGTCTGGGAGACCCAGTACTTC. Combining the CDR3 with reference TRBV7-3 and TRBJ2-5 gives the whole variable domain GAGVSQTPSNKVTEKGKYVELRCDPISGHTALYWYRQSLGQGPEFLIYFQGTGAADDSGLPNDRFFAVRPEGSVSTLKIQRTERGDSAVYLCASSLGPTGVWETQYFGPGTRLLVL.